This paragraph reports one TCR beta chain. The CDR3 is made up of 13 amino acids. Losses at the gene ends were 6 bases for V and 6 bases for J; bases not matched to a gene: 7. Germline-derived CDR1 and CDR2 are GTSNPN and SVGIG (reference sequence). These data belong to a study of shared clonotypes between healthy human individuals. This table comes from immunoSEQ multiplex PCR, and its TCRdb copy is limited to in-frame clones, with some not included. Among 2 million or so clones listed, about 95% were seen once. CD45RO-negative CD8 cells positively selected for CCR7 made up the naive population, which excluded terminally differentiated effector memory CD45RA+ cells.

The TCR originated in a man aged 18 to 29 in good health. The sequencing input was naive CD8+ T cells sorted from blood. V gene TRBV30 combines with J gene TRBJ2-2; 7 bases are a match to TRBD1. The CDR3 DNA reads TGTGCCTGCCCAGGGACAGTATCCGGGGAGCTGTTTTTT. Its protein is CACPGTVSGELFF.